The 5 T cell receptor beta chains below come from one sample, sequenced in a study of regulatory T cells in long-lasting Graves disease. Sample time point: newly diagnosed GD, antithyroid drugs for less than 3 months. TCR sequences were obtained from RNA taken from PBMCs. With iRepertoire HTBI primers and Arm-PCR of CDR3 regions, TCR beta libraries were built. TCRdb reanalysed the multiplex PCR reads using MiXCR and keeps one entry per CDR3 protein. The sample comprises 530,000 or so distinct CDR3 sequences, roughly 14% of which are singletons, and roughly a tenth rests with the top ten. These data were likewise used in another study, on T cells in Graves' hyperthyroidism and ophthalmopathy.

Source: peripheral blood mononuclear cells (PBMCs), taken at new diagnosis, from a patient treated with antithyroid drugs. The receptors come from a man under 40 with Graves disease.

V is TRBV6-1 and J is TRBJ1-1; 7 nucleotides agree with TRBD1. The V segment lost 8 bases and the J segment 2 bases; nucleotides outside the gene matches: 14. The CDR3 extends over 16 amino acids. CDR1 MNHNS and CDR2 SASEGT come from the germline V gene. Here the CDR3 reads CASAWTGGGKNTEAFF. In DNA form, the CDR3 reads TGTGCCAGCGCTTGGACAGGAGGGGGGAAAAACACTGAAGCTTTCTTT.

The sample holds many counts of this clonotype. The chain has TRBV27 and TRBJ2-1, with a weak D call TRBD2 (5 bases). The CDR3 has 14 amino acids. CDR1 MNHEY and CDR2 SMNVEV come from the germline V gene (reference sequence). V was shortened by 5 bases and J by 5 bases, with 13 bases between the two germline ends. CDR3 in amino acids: CASSLQRLNNEQFF. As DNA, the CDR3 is TGTGCCAGCAGTCTCCAGAGACTAAACAATGAGCAGTTCTTC.

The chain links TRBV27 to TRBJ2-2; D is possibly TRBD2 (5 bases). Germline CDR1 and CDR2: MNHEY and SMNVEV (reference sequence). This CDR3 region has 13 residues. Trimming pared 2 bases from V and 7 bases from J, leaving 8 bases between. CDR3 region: CASSLRGFGELFF. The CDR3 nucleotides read TGTGCCAGCAGTTTACGGGGTTTCGGGGAGCTGTTTTTT.

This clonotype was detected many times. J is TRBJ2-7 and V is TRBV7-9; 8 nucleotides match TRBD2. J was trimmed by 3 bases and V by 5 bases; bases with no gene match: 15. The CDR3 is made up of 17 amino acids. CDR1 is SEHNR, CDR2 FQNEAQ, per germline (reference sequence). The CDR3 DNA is TGTGCCAGCAGCGACGGACGCGCTAGCGGGCGATACTACGAGCAGTACTTC. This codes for CASSDGRASGRYYEQYF.

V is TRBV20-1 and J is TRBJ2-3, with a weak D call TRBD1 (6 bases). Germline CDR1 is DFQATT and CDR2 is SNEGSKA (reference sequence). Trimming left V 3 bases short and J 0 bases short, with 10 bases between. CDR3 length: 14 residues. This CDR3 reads CSARDRKSTDTQYF. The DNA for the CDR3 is TGCAGTGCTAGGGACAGAAAGAGCACAGATACGCAGTATTTT.